Shown below are 24 T cell receptor beta chains from a single sample sequenced in a study of blood T cell repertoires in COVID-19. Assay: immunoSEQ multiplex PCR; the TCRdb copy retains only in-frame clones and omits some. The table lists 150,000 or so clones, approximately 82% of them singletons. Input material: peripheral blood. The source of these receptors is a woman between 40 and 50 years old with COVID-19, enrolled during active disease.

The chain has TRBV5-1 and TRBJ2-5, with D perhaps TRBD2 (6 bases). V lost 0 bases, J lost 3 bases, and 9 bases lay in between. The CDR3 contains 14 residues. Germline V gives CDR1 SGHRS, CDR2 YFSETQ. The CDR3 sequence is CASSLEWGEETQYF. Written as DNA, the CDR3 is TGCGCCAGCAGCTTGGAGTGGGGGGAAGAGACCCAGTACTTC.

J is TRBJ1-6 and V is TRBV6-1, with TRBD1 matching over 7 bases. The CDR3 has 14 amino acids. J was trimmed by 16 bases and V by 3 bases; bases with no gene match: 12. Per the germline V gene, CDR1 is MNHNS and CDR2 is SASEGT. The CDR3 loop is CASSDGGTGAPLHF. The DNA of the CDR3 is TGTGCCAGCAGTGACGGGGGAACAGGGGCGCCTCTCCACTTT.

This chain joins TRBV19 and TRBJ1-6; D unclear. V dropped 2 bases and J dropped 5 bases, with 10 bases sitting between them. The CDR3 has 15 residues. Germline-derived CDR1 and CDR2 are LNHDA and SQIVND (reference sequence). CDR3 sequence reads: CASSIYGQNNSPLHF. The CDR3 nucleotides read TGTGCCAGTAGTATATATGGGCAGAATAATTCACCCCTCCACTTT. Using reference TRBV19 and TRBJ1-6 for the parts outside the CDR3, the full variable domain is DGGITQSPKYLFRKEGQNVTLSCEQNLNHDAMYWYRQDPGQGLRLIYYSQIVNDFQKGDIAEGYSVSREKKESFPLTVTSAQKNPTAFYLCASSIYGQNNSPLHFGNGTRLTVT.

The J gene is TRBJ1-1, the V gene TRBV27; 7 positions agree with TRBD1. This CDR3 has 17 residues. Germline V gene lookup returns CDR1 MNHEY and CDR2 SMNVEV (reference sequence). Trimming at V came to 1 base and at J to 0 bases, leaving 8 bases not matched to a gene. CDR3 sequence (DNA): TGTGCCAGCAGTTTATTGAGACAGGGCAGGATGAACACTGAAGCTTTCTTT. Its translation is CASSLLRQGRMNTEAFF.

Only a few counts were recorded for this clone. This chain links TRBV24-1 with TRBJ1-1; perhaps TRBD1 as D (5 bases). CDR1 and CDR2 (germline): KGHDR, SFDVKD. CDR3 length equals 13 residues. The V end lost 6 bases, the J end lost 1 base, and 8 bases lay between the germline ends. The DNA of the CDR3 is TGTGCCACCAGTACCGACAGGAACACTGAAGCTTTCTTT. Residues: CATSTDRNTEAFF.

The chain carries TRBV30 and TRBJ2-3; no clear D gene. CDR1 GTSNPN and CDR2 SVGIG come from the germline V gene (reference sequence). CDR3 length equals 13 residues. The V end was cut by 3 bases, the J end by 3 bases, with 10 bases between. CDR3 sequence: CAWSALSTDTQYF. The CDR3 nucleotides are TGTGCCTGGAGCGCCCTCAGTACAGATACGCAGTATTTT.

This clone was seen once. This chain links TRBV28 with TRBJ1-2, with D unclear. Germline-derived CDR1 and CDR2 are MDHEN and SYDVKM. The V gene lost 7 bases and the J gene lost 4 bases, with 19 bases spanning the gap. This CDR3 spans 15 amino acids. The CDR3 coding sequence is TGTGCCAGCACCCCTCTGGAGGAGAACTCCTATGGCTACACCTTC. Translation gives CASTPLEENSYGYTF.

The CDR3 here is CSASIAGDPGQPQHF. CDR3 in DNA: TGCAGTGCTAGTATTGCAGGGGATCCGGGTCAGCCCCAGCATTTT. The chain recombines TRBV20-1 with TRBJ1-5; perhaps TRBD1 as D (6 bases). V lost 3 bases and J lost 6, with 18 bases in between. The length of the CDR3 is 15 residues. The germline V gene has CDR1 DFQATT and CDR2 SNEGSKA (reference sequence).

The chain employs TRBV15 and TRBJ1-2, with D perhaps matching TRBD1 (6 bases). CDR3 size: 14 residues. CDR1 and CDR2 from the germline V gene are LNHNV and YYDKDF (reference sequence). Trimming pared 5 bases from V and 1 base from J, leaving 11 bases between. The CDR3: CATSSGQINYGYTF. CDR3 bases: TGTGCCACCAGCTCCGGACAGATTAACTATGGCTACACCTTC.

The J gene is TRBJ2-1, the V gene TRBV9; 11 nucleotides agree with TRBD2. Losses at the gene ends were 4 bases for V and 2 bases for J; bases not matched to a gene: 2. The CDR3 contains 15 residues. Germline V lookup: CDR1 SGDLS, CDR2 YYNGEE. The CDR3 DNA reads as TGTGCCAGCAGCACACTAGCGGGGGCCTACAATGAGCAGTTCTTC. It specifies CASSTLAGAYNEQFF.

This clone was seen a few times. This chain connects TRBV10-1 to TRBJ2-3; D not resolved. CDR1 is WNHNN and CDR2 is SYGVQD in the germline V gene (reference sequence). Trimming cost V 0 bases and J 11 bases, with 12 bases left between them. The CDR3 covers 13 residues. The CDR3 DNA reads as TGCGCCAGCAGTGAGTCAGCTGCCCGGTGGCAGTATTTT. Translating gives CASSESAARWQYF.

The genes are TRBV2 and TRBJ1-2; D may be TRBD1 (6 bases). CDR1 is SNHLY, CDR2 FYNNEI, per germline. Trimming took off 8 bases at V and 2 bases at J, with 15 bases between the two ends. This CDR3 has 14 residues. Here the CDR3 DNA reads TGTGCCAGCGGTCTGACAGGAATAAACTATGGCTACACCTTC. It is translated as CASGLTGINYGYTF.

The rearrangement uses TRBV18 and TRBJ1-1; 9 bases are a match to TRBD1. V shed 6 bases, J shed 3 bases, and the junction held 5 bases outside the gene matches. There are 14 residues in the CDR3. Germline V lookup: CDR1 KGHSH, CDR2 LQKENI. In nucleotides, the CDR3 is TGTGCCAGCTCTGGGGACAGGGACTACACTGAAGCTTTCTTT. Residues: CASSGDRDYTEAFF.

The rearrangement links TRBV27 to TRBJ2-5; 7 bases agree with TRBD1. V shed 6 bases, J shed 3 bases, and the junction held 10 bases outside the gene matches. The length of the CDR3 is 15 residues. The germline gives CDR1 MNHEY, CDR2 SMNVEV (reference sequence). CDR3 sequence reads: CASRPRQDRKETQYF. Written as DNA, the CDR3 is TGTGCCAGCAGACCTAGACAGGACAGGAAAGAGACCCAGTACTTC.

The chain employs TRBV30 and TRBJ2-2; D uncertain. Germline values: CDR1 GTSNPN, CDR2 SVGIG (reference sequence). Trimming cost V 2 bases and J 2 bases, with 3 bases left between them. This CDR3 region has 12 residues. The CDR3 here is CAWSINTGELFF. The CDR3 DNA is TGTGCCTGGAGTATAAACACCGGGGAGCTGTTTTTT.

The V gene is TRBV19, the J gene TRBJ2-1, with D possibly being TRBD1 (6 bases). Trimming cost V 0 bases and J 7 bases, with 13 bases left between them. The CDR3 contains 15 residues. CDR1 and CDR2 (germline): LNHDA, SQIVND (reference sequence). The CDR3 loop reads CASSIERTAFNEQFF. The CDR3 nucleotides read TGTGCCAGTAGTATAGAAAGGACAGCTTTTAATGAGCAGTTCTTC.

This clone was counted a few times. The chain has TRBV28 and TRBJ1-2; D is ambiguous. V lost 3 bases and J lost 4, with 9 bases in between. The CDR3 covers 13 residues. The germline V gene has CDR1 MDHEN and CDR2 SYDVKM. The CDR3 region is CASSLPGLYGYTF. The CDR3 coding sequence is TGTGCCAGCAGTTTGCCAGGCCTCTATGGCTACACCTTC.

Only a few counts were recorded for this clone. This could be a read error, since a much larger clone is one nucleotide away. The chain links TRBV10-3 to TRBJ1-3; D call uncertain. From germline, CDR1 is ENHRY and CDR2 SYGVKD. V was clipped by 10 bases and J by 4 bases, with 8 bases between them. This CDR3 is built from 11 residues. The CDR3 sequence: CATLRGNTIYF. The CDR3 region has the DNA TGTGCCACGCTCAGGGGAAACACCATATATTTT.

The V call is TRBV24-1, the J call TRBJ2-1, with a tentative D call TRBD1 (6 bases). Germline V gene sequence: CDR1 KGHDR, CDR2 SFDVKD. The CDR3 runs 18 residues. V lost 3 bases, J lost 0 bases, and 17 bases lay in between. The CDR3 spells CATSDNRDTKSSYNEQFF. CDR3 nucleotides: TGTGCCACCAGTGATAACCGGGACACAAAAAGCTCCTACAATGAGCAGTTCTTC.

This clone was seen just once. The rearrangement joins TRBV19 to TRBJ1-1, with D possibly being TRBD1 (6 bases). The CDR3 runs 18 residues. CDR1 LNHDA and CDR2 SQIVND come from the germline V gene (reference sequence). V lost 3 bases to trimming and J lost 3 bases, with 23 bases between them. This chain's CDR3 is CASSIIPRGWGRDTEAFF. CDR3 bases: TGTGCCAGTAGTATTATCCCAAGGGGTTGGGGGCGCGACACTGAAGCTTTCTTT.

V is TRBV9 and J is TRBJ1-4, with a possible D match to TRBD1 (6 bases). The germline gives CDR1 SGDLS, CDR2 YYNGEE. CDR3 length equals 16 residues. V was clipped by 4 bases and J by 4 bases, with 17 bases between them. The CDR3 region is CASSPSPGHFNEKLFF. The CDR3 nucleotides read TGTGCCAGCAGCCCTTCCCCGGGACACTTTAATGAAAAACTGTTTTTT. Combining the CDR3 with reference TRBV9 and TRBJ1-4 gives the whole variable domain DSGVTQTPKHLITATGQRVTLRCSPRSGDLSVYWYQQSLDQGLQFLIQYYNGEERAKGNILERFSAQQFPDLHSELNLSSLELGDSALYFCASSPSPGHFNEKLFFGSGTQLSVL.

The J gene is TRBJ2-3, the V gene TRBV7-6; weak D call: TRBD2 (6 bases). V was trimmed by 5 bases and J by 0 bases, leaving 21 bases between them. The germline V gene has CDR1 SGHVS and CDR2 FNYEAQ. The CDR3 sequence is 18 residues long. CDR3 protein: CASSLLPGGPASTDTQYF. Written as DNA, the CDR3 is TGTGCCAGCAGCCTCCTACCCGGGGGTCCTGCTAGCACAGATACGCAGTATTTT.

The chain is built from TRBV5-8 and TRBJ1-5, with D unresolved. Trimming took off 0 bases at V and 0 bases at J, with 7 bases between the two ends. The CDR3 sequence is 15 residues long. The germline CDR1 and CDR2 sequences are SGHTS and YDEGEE. The DNA of the CDR3 is TGTGCCAGCAGCTTGGGGGGAGATAGCAATCAGCCCCAGCATTTT. This sequence encodes CASSLGGDSNQPQHF.

The rearrangement joins TRBV4-1 to TRBJ1-4; the match to TRBD1 covers 12 bases. This CDR3 is 16 amino acids long. The V segment lost 1 base and the J segment 8 bases; nucleotides outside the gene matches: 5. Germline CDR1 and CDR2: MGHRA and YSYEKL. The CDR3 region has the DNA TGCGCCAGCAGCCAAGTTAGAGGGACAGGGGGCGAAAAACTGTTTTTT. Translating gives CASSQVRGTGGEKLFF.